Given below is one T cell receptor (beta chain) in context. This entry is derived from a study of blood T cell repertoires in COVID-19. Data came from immunoSEQ multiplex PCR; TCRdb stores just in-frame clones and leaves some out. Among 380,000 or so clones listed, 88% were seen once. Sequenced material: PBMCs or T cells enriched from blood (not recorded which). The sequence was obtained from a woman between 40 and 55 years old with acute COVID-19.

Here the CDR3 reads CASSLRRDETQYF. The CDR3 bases are TGTGCCAGCAGCTTACGGAGGGACGAGACCCAGTACTTC. The V and J genes are TRBV7-2 and TRBJ2-5; TRBD2 is a possible D gene (6 bases). The CDR3 is made up of 13 amino acids. V gave up 2 bases and J gave up 5 bases, with 9 bases separating them. CDR1 is SGHTA and CDR2 is FQGNSA in the germline V gene.